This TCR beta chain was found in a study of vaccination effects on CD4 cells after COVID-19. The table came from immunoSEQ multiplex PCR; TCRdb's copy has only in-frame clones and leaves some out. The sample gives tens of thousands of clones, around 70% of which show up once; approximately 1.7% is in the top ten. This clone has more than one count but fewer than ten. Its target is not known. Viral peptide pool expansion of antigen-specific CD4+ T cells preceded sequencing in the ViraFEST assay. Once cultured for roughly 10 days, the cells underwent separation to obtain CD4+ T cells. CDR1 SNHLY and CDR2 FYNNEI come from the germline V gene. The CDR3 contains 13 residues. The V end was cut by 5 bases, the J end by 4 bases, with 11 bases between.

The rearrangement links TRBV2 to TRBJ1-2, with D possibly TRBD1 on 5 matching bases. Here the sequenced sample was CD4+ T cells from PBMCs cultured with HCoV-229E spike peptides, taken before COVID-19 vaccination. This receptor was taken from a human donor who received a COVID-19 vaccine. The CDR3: CASSLDSSYGYTF. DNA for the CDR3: TGTGCCAGCAGTCTAGACAGTTCCTATGGCTACACCTTC.